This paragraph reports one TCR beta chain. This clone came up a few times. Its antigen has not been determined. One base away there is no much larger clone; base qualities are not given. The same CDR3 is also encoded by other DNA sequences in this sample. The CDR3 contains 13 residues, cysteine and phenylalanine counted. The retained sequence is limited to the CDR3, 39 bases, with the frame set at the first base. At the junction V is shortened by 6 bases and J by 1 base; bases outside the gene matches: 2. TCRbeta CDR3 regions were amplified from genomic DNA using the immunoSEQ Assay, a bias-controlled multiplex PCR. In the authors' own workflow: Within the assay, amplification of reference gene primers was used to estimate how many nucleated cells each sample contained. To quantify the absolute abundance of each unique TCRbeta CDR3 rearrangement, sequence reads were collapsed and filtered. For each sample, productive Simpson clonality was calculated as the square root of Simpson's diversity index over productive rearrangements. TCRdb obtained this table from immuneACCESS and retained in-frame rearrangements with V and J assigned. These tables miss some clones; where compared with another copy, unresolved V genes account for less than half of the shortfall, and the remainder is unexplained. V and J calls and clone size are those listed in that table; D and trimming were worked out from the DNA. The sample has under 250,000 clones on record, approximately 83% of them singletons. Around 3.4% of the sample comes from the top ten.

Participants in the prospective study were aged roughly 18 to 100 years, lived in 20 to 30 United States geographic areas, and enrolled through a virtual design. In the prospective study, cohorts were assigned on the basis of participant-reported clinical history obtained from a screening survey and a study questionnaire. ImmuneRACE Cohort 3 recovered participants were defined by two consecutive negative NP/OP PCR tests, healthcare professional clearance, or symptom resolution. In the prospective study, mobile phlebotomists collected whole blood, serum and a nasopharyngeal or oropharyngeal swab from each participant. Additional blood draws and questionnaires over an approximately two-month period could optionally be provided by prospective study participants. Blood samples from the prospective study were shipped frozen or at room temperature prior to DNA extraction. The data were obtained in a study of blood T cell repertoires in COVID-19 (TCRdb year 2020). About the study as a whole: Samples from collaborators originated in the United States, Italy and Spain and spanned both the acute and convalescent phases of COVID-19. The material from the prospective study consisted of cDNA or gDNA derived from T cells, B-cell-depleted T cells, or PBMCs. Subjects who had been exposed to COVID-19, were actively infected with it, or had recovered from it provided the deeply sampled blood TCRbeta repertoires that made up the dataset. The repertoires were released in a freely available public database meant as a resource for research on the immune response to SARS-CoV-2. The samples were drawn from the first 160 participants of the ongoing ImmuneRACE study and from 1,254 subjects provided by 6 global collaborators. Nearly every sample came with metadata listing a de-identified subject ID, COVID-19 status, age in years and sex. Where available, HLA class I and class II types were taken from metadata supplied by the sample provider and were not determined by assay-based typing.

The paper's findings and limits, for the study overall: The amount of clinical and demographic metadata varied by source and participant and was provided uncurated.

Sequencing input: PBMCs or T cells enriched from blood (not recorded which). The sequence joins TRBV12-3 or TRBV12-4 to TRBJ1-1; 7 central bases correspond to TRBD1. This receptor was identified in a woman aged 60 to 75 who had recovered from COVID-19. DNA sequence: TGTGCCAGCAGCCGGACAGGGAACACTGAAGCTTTCTTT. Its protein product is CASSRTGNTEAFF.